This T cell receptor (beta chain) was recovered during a study of blood T cell repertoires in COVID-19. Study-level information: T cells, B-cell-depleted T cells, or PBMCs supplied cDNA or gDNA.

Authors' analysis steps: The authors estimated nucleated cell counts from reference gene primer amplification. The protocol was immunoSEQ multiplex PCR, while the TCRdb copy is restricted to in-frame clones and leaves out a portion. V, J and clone size are those of that table, while D and trimming were read from the DNA. The table has 35,000 to 50,000 clones, 70% to 80% seen once. Regarding this clone: The same CDR3 arises from other DNA sequences in this sample as well.

The receptor was isolated from a man in his 70s with active or convalescent COVID-19. Sequencing was done on a sample of peripheral blood.

CDR3 in amino acids: CAWRTGGNTIYF. CDR3 bases: TGTGCCTGGAGAACAGGGGGAAACACCATATATTTT. This chain links TRBV30 with TRBJ1-3; TRBD1 is a possible D gene (6 bases). CDR1 is GTSNPN and CDR2 is SVGIG in the germline V gene (reference sequence). The CDR3 consists of 12 residues. Trimming cost V 3 bases and J 4 bases, with 7 bases left between them.